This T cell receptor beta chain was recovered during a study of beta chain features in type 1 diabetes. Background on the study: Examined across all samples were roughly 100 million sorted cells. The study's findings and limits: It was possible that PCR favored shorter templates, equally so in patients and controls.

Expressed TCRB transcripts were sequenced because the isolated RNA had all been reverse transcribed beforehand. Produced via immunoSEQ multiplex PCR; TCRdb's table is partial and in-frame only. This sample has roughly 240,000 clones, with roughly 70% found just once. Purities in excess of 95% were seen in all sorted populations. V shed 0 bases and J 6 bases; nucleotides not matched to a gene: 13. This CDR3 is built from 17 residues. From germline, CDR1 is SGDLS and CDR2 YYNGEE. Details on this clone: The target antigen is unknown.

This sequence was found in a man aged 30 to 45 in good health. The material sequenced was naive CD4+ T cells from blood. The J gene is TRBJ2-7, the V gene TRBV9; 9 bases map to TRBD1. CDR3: CASSVAGAGTGIGEQYF. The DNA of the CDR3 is TGTGCCAGCAGCGTAGCAGGTGCGGGGACAGGGATTGGCGAGCAGTACTTC.